The 22 T cell receptor beta chains below all came from one sample that was sequenced in a study of blood T cells in healthy people across ages. It was with a sample-barcoded 5' primer and a J-beta primer mix that a second PCR of about 6 to 11 cycles was run. TCRdb re-called the 5' RACE reads with MiXCR, one entry per CDR3 protein. This table holds fewer than 750,000 distinct CDR3 sequences, less than 60% found once. The sample consisted of blood. All receptors derive from a man at least 80 years old in good health.

Regarding this clonotype: As the CDR3 is not closed by the conserved phenylalanine or tryptophan, this likely results from a read error. The chain joins TRBV7-6 to TRBJ2-7; 9 nucleotides align to TRBD2. CDR3 length: 16 residues. Per germline, CDR1 SGHVS and CDR2 FNYEAQ. V gave up 1 base and J gave up 1 base; unmatched junction bases: 5. The CDR3 nucleotides read TGTGCCAGCAGCTTAGGGCCAGCGGGAGGTTCCTACGAGCAGTACTTA. Translating it yields CASSLGPAGGSYEQYL.

The CDR3 nucleotides are TGTGCCAGCAGCCCACGAGCGGGATTCGAGTCTAATGAGCAGTTCTTC. Translation gives CASSPRAGFESNEQFF. The chain combines TRBV9 with TRBJ2-1, with 7 nucleotides matching TRBD2. The CDR3 is made up of 16 amino acids. The germline V gene encodes CDR1 SGDLS and CDR2 YYNGEE. Trimming removed 4 bases from V and 7 bases from J; junction bases left unmatched: 14.

This clonotype was seen a handful of times. This could be a read error, since a much larger clone is one nucleotide away. The rearrangement links TRBV6-5 to TRBJ1-2; D may be TRBD1 (5 bases). CDR1 is MNHEY, CDR2 SVGAGI, per germline. The V gene lost 5 bases and the J gene lost 8 bases, with 15 bases spanning the gap. The CDR3 is made up of 13 amino acids. DNA of the CDR3: TGTGCCAGCAGTGACGGGGGGGAAGGAGGCTACACCTTC. This encodes CASSDGGEGGYTF.

Details on this clonotype: A junction boundary mismatches the germline segment, possibly from a read error. CDR3 amino acids: CATSDSRGGATDTLYF. In DNA form, the CDR3 reads TGTGCCACCAGTGATTCACGAGGGGGGGCCACAGATACGCTGTATTTT. This sequence joins TRBV24-1 and TRBJ2-3, with D possibly TRBD2 on 7 matching bases. This CDR3 contains 16 residues. CDR1 KGHDR and CDR2 SFDVKD come from the germline V gene.

Only a few counts were recorded for this clonotype. The chain carries TRBV20-1 and TRBJ2-7; TRBD1 is a possible D gene (5 bases). The CDR3 is 13 residues long. Germline assignment: CDR1 DFQATT and CDR2 SNEGSKA (reference sequence). Trimming pared 2 bases from V and 2 bases from J, leaving 10 bases between. The CDR3 here is CSARKDNTYEQYF. CDR3 DNA sequence: TGCAGTGCTAGAAAGGACAACACCTACGAGCAGTACTTC.

The V call is TRBV20-1, the J call TRBJ2-3; the match to TRBD2 covers 13 bases. This CDR3 has 16 amino acids. Germline CDR1 and CDR2: DFQATT and SNEGSKA (reference sequence). The junction had 5 bases not matched to a gene; V was cut back by 1 base and J by 4 bases. CDR3 amino acids: CSARAPGLAGADTQYF. The CDR3 bases are TGCAGTGCTAGAGCCCCCGGACTAGCGGGAGCAGATACGCAGTATTTT.

This sequence joins TRBV20-1 and TRBJ1-2, with D possibly matching TRBD1 (5 bases). CDR3 length: 15 amino acids. The germline gives CDR1 DFQATT, CDR2 SNEGSKA (reference sequence). Deletions cut 1 base from V and 6 bases from J, with 18 bases between. The CDR3 reads CSARAAGTRGNGYTF. CDR3 DNA: TGCAGTGCTAGAGCGGCGGGGACTCGGGGGAATGGCTACACCTTC.

This chain uses TRBV6-2 or TRBV6-3 with TRBJ2-1; TRBD2 agrees at 9 bases. Losses at the gene ends were 0 bases for V and 6 bases for J; bases not matched to a gene: 3. CDR1 and CDR2 (germline): MNHEY, SVGEGT. The CDR3 has 15 amino acids. Here the CDR3 reads CASSYSKAGGNEQFF. The CDR3, as DNA: TGTGCCAGCAGTTACTCGAAAGCGGGGGGCAATGAGCAGTTCTTC.

The J gene is TRBJ2-7, the V gene TRBV7-2; D is perhaps TRBD1 (5 bases). Deletions cut 2 bases from V and 6 bases from J, with 14 bases between. The CDR3 runs to 14 residues. CDR1 is SGHTA, CDR2 FQGNSA, per germline. The CDR3 loop reads CASSLRQGQGEQYF. In DNA, the CDR3 is TGTGCCAGCAGCTTACGGCAGGGCCAGGGCGAGCAGTACTTC.

In this sample, this clonotype turned up a few times. The chain is built from TRBV20-1 and TRBJ2-3; D is perhaps TRBD2 (6 bases). The length of the CDR3 is 13 residues. The V end lost 1 base, the J end lost 14 bases, and 19 bases lay between the germline ends. Looked up from germline, CDR1 is DFQATT and CDR2 is SNEGSKA (reference sequence). The CDR3: CSARALTRTAGYF. In DNA form, the CDR3 reads TGCAGTGCTAGAGCCTTGACTAGGACGGCAGGGTATTTT.

This clonotype was seen more than once but under ten times. The chain couples TRBV4-2 to TRBJ2-4, with 7 bases fitting TRBD1. V was pared by 2 bases and J by 13 bases, with 11 bases of the junction left unmatched. The CDR3 has 14 residues. Germline CDR1 LGHNA, CDR2 YNFKEQ. The CDR3 is CASSQPDRNNEQYF. CDR3 sequence (DNA): TGTGCCAGCAGCCAACCGGACAGGAACAATGAGCAGTACTTC.

This clonotype was seen many times. This chain connects TRBV10-2 to TRBJ2-7; D may correspond to TRBD1 or TRBD2 (5 bases each). This CDR3 is built from 14 residues. The V gene's germline CDR1 is WSHSY and CDR2 SAAADI. V lost 2 bases, J lost 7 bases, and 15 bases lay in between. The CDR3 is CASSEGRQIGEQYF. In DNA, the CDR3 is TGCGCCAGCAGTGAGGGGAGACAGATTGGGGAGCAGTACTTC.

The J gene is TRBJ2-1, the V gene TRBV5-5, with 7 positions matching TRBD1. The CDR3 covers 13 residues. Unmatched junction bases numbered 13, after V lost 4 bases and J lost 15 bases. CDR1 is SGHKS, CDR2 YYEKEE, per germline (reference sequence). The CDR3 spells CASSRDSHTAGFF. DNA of the CDR3: TGTGCCAGCAGCCGGGACAGTCACACAGCAGGGTTCTTC.

As regards this clonotype: Since a much larger clone is just one base distant, this may be a read error. This chain uses TRBV29-1 with TRBJ2-5, with D unresolved. CDR3 length equals 12 residues. Germline-derived CDR1 and CDR2 are SQVTM and ANQGSEA. Deletions cut 4 bases from V and 11 bases from J, with 17 bases between. CDR3 nucleotides: TGCAGCGTTGGCCCCCCGAACAATGAGCAGTACTTC. It yields the protein CSVGPPNNEQYF.

The chain joins TRBV7-3 to TRBJ2-3; D is tentatively TRBD1 or TRBD2 (6 bases each). This CDR3 has 18 residues. Per the germline V gene, CDR1 is SGHTA and CDR2 is FQGTGA. The V gene lost 5 bases and the J gene lost 6 bases, with 27 bases spanning the gap. The CDR3 DNA sequence: TGTGCCAGCAGCCGTAATGCGGTCGGCTCCGGGGGCGCGGATACGCAGTATTTT. Amino acids: CASSRNAVGSGGADTQYF. Looking up the rest from reference TRBV7-3 and TRBJ2-3 gives the full variable domain: GAGVSQTPSNKVTEKGKYVELRCDPISGHTALYWYRQSLGQGPEFLIYFQGTGAADDSGLPNDRFFAVRPEGSVSTLKIQRTERGDSAVYLCASSRNAVGSGGADTQYFGPGTRLTVL.

This clonotype has just a few counts. The chain has TRBV12-3 or TRBV12-4 and TRBJ1-2; TRBD1 is a possible D gene (5 bases). The CDR3 sequence is 13 residues long. Trimming removed 6 bases at V and 5 bases at J, with 13 bases between. CDR3 sequence: CASSHKGTYGYTF. The CDR3 coding sequence is TGTGCCAGCAGCCACAAGGGGACTTATGGCTACACCTTC.

The genes are TRBV20-1 and TRBJ2-5, with TRBD1 matching 8 bases. In germline, CDR1 is DFQATT, CDR2 SNEGSKA (reference sequence). This CDR3 contains 13 residues. V gave up 5 bases and J gave up 5 bases; unmatched junction bases: 7. The CDR3 coding sequence is TGCAGTGCTTGGCGTACAGGGGGGGAGACCCAGTACTTC. Encoded protein: CSAWRTGGETQYF.

The rearrangement joins TRBV6-2 or TRBV6-3 to TRBJ2-1, with 8 bases aligning to TRBD2. The CDR3 has 19 amino acids. The junction had 13 bases not matched to a gene; V was cut back by 2 bases and J by 1 base. Germline V gene data show CDR1 as MNHEY and CDR2 as SVGEGT. CDR3 nucleotides: TGTGCCAGCAGTTACGATGTATGGGCTAGCGGGCAGTCCTACAATGAGCAGTTCTTC. This encodes CASSYDVWASGQSYNEQFF.

The chain combines TRBV20-1 with TRBJ2-1; TRBD2 agrees at 7 bases. Germline lookup yields CDR1 DFQATT and CDR2 SNEGSKA (reference sequence). The CDR3 covers 16 residues. The CDR3 DNA reads TGCAGCGCTCAACCGGGACTAATAACAAAAAGGAATGAGCAGTTCTTC. Its translation is CSAQPGLITKRNEQFF.

The rearrangement uses TRBV6-1 and TRBJ2-1; D not resolved. Per germline, CDR1 MNHNS and CDR2 SASEGT. V lost 5 bases and J 0 bases, leaving 11 bases between the germline ends. This CDR3 spans 15 amino acids. CDR3 region: CASSTMPSSYNEQFF. CDR3 in DNA: TGTGCCAGCAGTACGATGCCCAGCTCCTACAATGAGCAGTTCTTC.

The V call is TRBV29-1, the J call TRBJ2-4; possibly TRBD1 for D (5 bases). The ends were cut back, 8 bases at V and 5 bases at J, with 13 bases in the middle. This CDR3 is built from 12 residues. Germline V gene sequence: CDR1 SQVTM, CDR2 ANQGSEA. In DNA form, the CDR3 reads TGCAGCATTGGTGAAGGGGAAAACATTCAGTACTTC. Amino acid sequence: CSIGEGENIQYF.

Comment on this clonotype: One end of the junction fails to match germline, which may point to a read error. This rearrangement joins TRBV7-7 to TRBJ2-3; TRBD2 is a possible D gene (5 bases). This CDR3 comprises 17 residues. CDR1 is SSHAT and CDR2 is FNYEAQ in the germline V gene (reference sequence). The CDR3 DNA follows: TGTGCTAGCAGCTTAAGCCTACGAGGCGGCGGGACAGATACGCAGTATTTT. Amino acid sequence: CASSLSLRGGGTDTQYF.